What follows is one TCR beta chain and its context. These data come from a study of control samples from healthy donors and cancer patients. The CDR3 extends over 14 amino acids. The germline V and J ends were trimmed by 1 base and 4 bases, with 10 bases remaining between them. CDR1 and CDR2 from the germline V gene are SGHNT and YENEEA. This table comes from immunoSEQ multiplex PCR, and its TCRdb copy is limited to in-frame clones, with some not included. The profile covers about 180,000 clones, with just over 90% appearing a single time and approximately 1.4% taken by the ten largest. The source material was blood. This chain uses TRBV11-3 with TRBJ1-1, with D possibly TRBD1 on 6 matching bases. This sequence was found in a man younger than 45 in good health. The CDR3 sequence is CASSLGQGSTEAFF. The CDR3 nucleotides are TGTGCCAGCAGCTTAGGCCAGGGGAGCACTGAAGCTTTCTTT.